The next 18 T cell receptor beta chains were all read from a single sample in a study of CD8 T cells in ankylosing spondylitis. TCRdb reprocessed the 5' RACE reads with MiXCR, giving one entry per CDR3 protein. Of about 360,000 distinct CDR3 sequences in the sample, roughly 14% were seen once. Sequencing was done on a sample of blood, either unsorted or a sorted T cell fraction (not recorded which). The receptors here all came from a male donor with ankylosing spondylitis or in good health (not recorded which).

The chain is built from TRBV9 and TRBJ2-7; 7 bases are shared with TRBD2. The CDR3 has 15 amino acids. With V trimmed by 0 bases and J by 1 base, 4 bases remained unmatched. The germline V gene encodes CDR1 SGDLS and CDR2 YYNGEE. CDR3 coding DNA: TGTGCCAGCAGCGTAGAAGCGGGGAGGTCCTACGAGCAGTACTTC. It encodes CASSVEAGRSYEQYF.

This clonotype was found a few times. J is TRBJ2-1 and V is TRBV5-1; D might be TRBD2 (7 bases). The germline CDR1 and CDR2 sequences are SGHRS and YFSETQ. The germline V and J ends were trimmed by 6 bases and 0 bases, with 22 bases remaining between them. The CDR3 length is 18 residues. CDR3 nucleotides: TGCGCCAGCAACGGGGGGCCCGGACAAGCGGTCTCCTACAATGAGCAGTTCTTC. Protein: CASNGGPGQAVSYNEQFF.

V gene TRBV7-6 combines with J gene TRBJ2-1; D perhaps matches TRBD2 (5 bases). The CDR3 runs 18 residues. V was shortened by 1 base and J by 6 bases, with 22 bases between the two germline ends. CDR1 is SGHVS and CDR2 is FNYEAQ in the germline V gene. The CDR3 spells CASSLGPRLAGFGNEQFF. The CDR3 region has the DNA TGTGCCAGCAGCTTAGGACCCAGGCTAGCCGGGTTCGGCAATGAGCAGTTCTTC.

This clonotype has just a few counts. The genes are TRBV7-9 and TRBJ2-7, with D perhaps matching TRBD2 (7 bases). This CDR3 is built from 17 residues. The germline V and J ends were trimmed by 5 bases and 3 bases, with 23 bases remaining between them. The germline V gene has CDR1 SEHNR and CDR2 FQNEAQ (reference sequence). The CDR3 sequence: CASSQATLGGADYEQYF. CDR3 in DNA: TGTGCCAGCAGCCAAGCCACCTTGGGGGGGGCGGACTACGAGCAGTACTTC.

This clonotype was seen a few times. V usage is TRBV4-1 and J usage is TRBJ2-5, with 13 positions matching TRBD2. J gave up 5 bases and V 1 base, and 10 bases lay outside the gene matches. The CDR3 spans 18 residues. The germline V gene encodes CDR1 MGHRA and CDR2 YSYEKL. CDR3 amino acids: CASSQGSSGLAGKETQYF. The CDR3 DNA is TGCGCCAGCAGCCAAGGCTCTTCGGGACTAGCGGGGAAGGAGACCCAGTACTTC.

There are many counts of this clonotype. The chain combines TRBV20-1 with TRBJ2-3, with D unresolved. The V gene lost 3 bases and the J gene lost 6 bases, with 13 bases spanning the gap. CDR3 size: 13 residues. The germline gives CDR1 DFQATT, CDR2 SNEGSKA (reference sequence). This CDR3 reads CSASPAPLDTQYF. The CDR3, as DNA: TGCAGTGCTAGTCCCGCCCCCCTGGATACGCAGTATTTT.

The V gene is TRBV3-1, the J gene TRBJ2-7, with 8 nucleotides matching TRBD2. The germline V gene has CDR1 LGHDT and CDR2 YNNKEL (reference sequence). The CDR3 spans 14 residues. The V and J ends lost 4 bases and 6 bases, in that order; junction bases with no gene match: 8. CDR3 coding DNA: TGTGCCAGCAGCCTCGGGACTAGAGGGGGCGAGCAGTACTTC. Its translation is CASSLGTRGGEQYF.

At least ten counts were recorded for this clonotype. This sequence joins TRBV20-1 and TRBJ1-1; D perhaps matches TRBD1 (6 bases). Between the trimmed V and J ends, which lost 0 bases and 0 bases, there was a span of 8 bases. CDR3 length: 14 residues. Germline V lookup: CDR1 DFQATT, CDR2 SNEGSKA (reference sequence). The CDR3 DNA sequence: TGCAGTGCTAGAGACGGGACATTGAACACTGAAGCTTTCTTT. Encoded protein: CSARDGTLNTEAFF.

DNA of the CDR3: TGTGCCAGCAGCTTATACCCTCAGGCCCAAGAGACCCAGTACTTC. Translating it yields CASSLYPQAQETQYF. The V and J genes are TRBV5-8 and TRBJ2-5; no reliable D call. Trimming shortened V by 2 bases and J by 1 base, and 12 bases separated the two germline ends. Germline V lookup: CDR1 SGHTS, CDR2 YDEGEE. This CDR3 spans 15 amino acids.

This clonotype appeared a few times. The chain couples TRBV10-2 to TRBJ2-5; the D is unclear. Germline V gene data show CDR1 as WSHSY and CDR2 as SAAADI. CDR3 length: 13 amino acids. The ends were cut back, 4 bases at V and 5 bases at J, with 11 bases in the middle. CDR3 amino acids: CASSGLGVETQYF. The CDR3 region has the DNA TGCGCCAGCAGTGGATTGGGCGTTGAGACCCAGTACTTC.

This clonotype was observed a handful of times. The CDR3 spells CASSRDRFTQYF. The CDR3 DNA is TGCGCCAGCAGTCGCGACAGATTCACCCAGTACTTC. J is TRBJ2-5 and V is TRBV5-1; TRBD1 is a possible D gene (5 bases). This CDR3 has 12 residues. The V gene's germline CDR1 is SGHRS and CDR2 YFSETQ. Trimming stripped 5 bases from V and 8 bases from J, with 13 bases between.

The CDR3: CASSKLAGVKYNEQFF. Written as DNA, the CDR3 is TGTGCCAGCAGCAAACTAGCGGGAGTAAAGTACAATGAGCAGTTCTTC. This chain joins TRBV21-1 and TRBJ2-1; the table assigns TRBD2, which was not confirmed against the DNA. TRBV21-1 is described as a pseudogene. CDR3 length: 16 residues.

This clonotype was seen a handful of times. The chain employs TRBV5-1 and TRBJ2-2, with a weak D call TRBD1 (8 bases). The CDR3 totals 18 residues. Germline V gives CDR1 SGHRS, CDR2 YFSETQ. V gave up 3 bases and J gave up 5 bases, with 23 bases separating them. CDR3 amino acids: CASSSGSRGQGGTGELFF. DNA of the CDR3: TGCGCCAGCAGCTCGGGATCACGCGGACAGGGAGGGACCGGGGAGCTGTTTTTT.

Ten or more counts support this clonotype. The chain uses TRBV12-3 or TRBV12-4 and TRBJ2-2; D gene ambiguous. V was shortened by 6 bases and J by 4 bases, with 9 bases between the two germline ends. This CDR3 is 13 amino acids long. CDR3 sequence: CASSPYSTGELFF. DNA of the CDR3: TGTGCCAGCAGCCCCTATAGCACCGGGGAGCTGTTTTTT.

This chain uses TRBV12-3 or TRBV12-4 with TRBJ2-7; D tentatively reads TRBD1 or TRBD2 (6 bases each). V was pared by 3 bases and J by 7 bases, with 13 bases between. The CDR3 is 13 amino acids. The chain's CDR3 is CASSFRGRGEQYF. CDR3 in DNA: TGTGCCAGCAGTTTCCGGGGGCGAGGAGAGCAGTACTTC.

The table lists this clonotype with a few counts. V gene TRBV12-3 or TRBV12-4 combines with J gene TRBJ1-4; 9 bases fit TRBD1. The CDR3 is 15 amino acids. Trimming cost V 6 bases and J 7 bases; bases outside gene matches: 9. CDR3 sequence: CASSQRQGGSEKLFF. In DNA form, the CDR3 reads TGTGCCAGCAGCCAGAGACAGGGGGGAAGTGAAAAACTGTTTTTT.

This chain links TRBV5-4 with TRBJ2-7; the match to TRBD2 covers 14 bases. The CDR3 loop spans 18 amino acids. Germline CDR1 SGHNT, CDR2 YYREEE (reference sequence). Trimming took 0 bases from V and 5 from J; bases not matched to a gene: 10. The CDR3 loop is CASSLAGTSGSDLHEQYF. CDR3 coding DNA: TGTGCCAGCAGCTTGGCCGGGACTAGCGGGAGCGATCTCCACGAGCAGTACTTC. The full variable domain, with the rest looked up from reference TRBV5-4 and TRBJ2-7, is ETGVTQSPTHLIKTRGQQVTLRCSSQSGHNTVSWYQQALGQGPQFIFQYYREEENGRGNFPPRFSGLQFPNYSSELNVNALELDDSALYLCASSLAGTSGSDLHEQYFGPGTRLTVT.

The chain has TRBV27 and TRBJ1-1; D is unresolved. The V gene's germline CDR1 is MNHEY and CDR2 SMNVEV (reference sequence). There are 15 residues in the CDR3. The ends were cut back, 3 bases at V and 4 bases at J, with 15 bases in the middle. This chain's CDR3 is CASSLGSSRSTEAFF. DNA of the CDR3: TGTGCCAGCAGTTTGGGGTCCTCGCGCTCCACTGAAGCTTTCTTT.